This TCR beta chain was recorded in a study of monozygotic twins with inflammatory bowel disease. Overall study findings and caveats: Diversity of TCRbeta measured by inverse Simpson was lower in IBD patients than in healthy co-twins.

With respect to this clonotype: Its antigen is unidentified.

TCRdb reprocessed the 5' RACE reads and reports one entry per CDR3 protein, with no DNA. The sample holds 330,000 or so distinct CDR3 sequences. The CDR3 consists of 16 residues. Germline CDR1 and CDR2: KGHSH and LQKENI. V is TRBV18 and J is TRBJ1-5. Sequenced sample: blood. The source of this sequence is a human donor with ulcerative colitis or Crohn's disease, or a healthy co-twin of an affected twin (not recorded which). The CDR3 region is CASSPSIQASNQPQHF.